One and the same sample provided the 26 T cell receptor beta chains below, sequenced in a study of cytomegalovirus exposure and HLA in healthy donors. Use of 60 Vbeta and 13 Jbeta primers characterized the PCR. Profiled with immunoSEQ multiplex PCR; TCRdb holds only in-frame clones, not every one. The table has some 44,000 clones, around 90% seen once. Sequencing used PBMCs. The receptors originated from a woman aged 40 to 49 in good health and CMV-seropositive.

This rearrangement joins TRBV27 to TRBJ1-6; weak D call: TRBD1 (6 bases). Germline-derived CDR1 and CDR2 are MNHEY and SMNVEV (reference sequence). The CDR3 has 13 residues. V was clipped by 6 bases and J by 10 bases, with 13 bases between them. The CDR3 nucleotides are TGTGCCAGCAGAACCAGGGGTTACTCACCCCTCCACTTT. Protein product: CASRTRGYSPLHF.

The rearrangement links TRBV11-2 to TRBJ2-5, with TRBD1 matching 10 bases. J gave up 11 bases and V 1 base, and 13 bases lay outside the gene matches. This CDR3 has 16 amino acids. Germline V gives CDR1 SGHAT, CDR2 FQNNGV. The CDR3 nucleotides are TGTGCCAGCAGCTTAGGGGGTAGGGGACAGGGGCTACCGCAGTACTTC. Translated, it gives CASSLGGRGQGLPQYF.

The CDR3 DNA reads as TGTGCCAGCAGTGACGGCAGGGGCAATCAGCCCCAGCATTTT. Translating gives CASSDGRGNQPQHF. V and J are TRBV2 and TRBJ1-5; a weak D match, TRBD1 (5 bases). V was clipped by 3 bases and J by 2 bases, with 8 bases between them. The CDR3 totals 14 residues. Germline assignment: CDR1 SNHLY and CDR2 FYNNEI.

The chain is built from TRBV11-2 and TRBJ1-3, with D unresolved. The CDR3 runs 13 residues. Trimming pared 5 bases from V and 4 bases from J, leaving 9 bases between. Germline assignment: CDR1 SGHAT and CDR2 FQNNGV. CDR3 DNA sequence: TGTGCCAGCAGCCCAAACATGGGAAACACCATATATTTT. Translated: CASSPNMGNTIYF. Drawing the rest from reference TRBV11-2 and TRBJ1-3, the complete variable domain is EAGVAQSPRYKIIEKRQSVAFWCNPISGHATLYWYQQILGQGPKLLIQFQNNGVVDDSQLPKDRFSAERLKGVDSTLKIQPAKLEDSAVYLCASSPNMGNTIYFGEGSWLTVV.

This sequence joins TRBV5-6 and TRBJ1-5; D unresolved. Per germline, CDR1 SGHDT and CDR2 YYEEEE. The CDR3 runs to 15 residues. V lost 0 bases and J 7 bases, leaving 14 bases between the germline ends. This chain's CDR3 is CASSLGSLRGQPQHF. CDR3 DNA sequence: TGTGCCAGCAGCTTGGGCAGCCTAAGAGGGCAGCCCCAGCATTTT.

V usage is TRBV7-9 and J usage is TRBJ1-4; D might be TRBD1 (5 bases). Deletions cut 5 bases from V and 2 bases from J, with 12 bases between. The CDR3 is made up of 15 amino acids. The germline gives CDR1 SEHNR, CDR2 FQNEAQ (reference sequence). This CDR3 reads CASSRQRGTNEKLFF. CDR3 nucleotide sequence: TGTGCCAGCAGCCGGCAAAGGGGTACTAATGAAAAACTGTTTTTT.

This clone showed up just once. V gene TRBV5-1 combines with J gene TRBJ2-3, with a tentative D call TRBD1 (5 bases). Germline CDR1 reads SGHRS; CDR2 reads YFSETQ. V was pared by 3 bases and J by 4 bases, with 9 bases between. The CDR3 contains 13 residues. The DNA for the CDR3 is TGCGCCAGCAGCTCGATGGGGCCAGATACGCAGTATTTT. Translating gives CASSSMGPDTQYF. The full variable domain, completed using reference TRBV5-1 and TRBJ2-3, is KAGVTQTPRYLIKTRGQQVTLSCSPISGHRSVSWYQQTPGQGLQFLFEYFSETQRNKGNFPGRFSGRQFSNSRSEMNVSTLELGDSALYLCASSSMGPDTQYFGPGTRLTVL.

The chain uses TRBV18 and TRBJ2-1; TRBD2 matches 8 bases. V dropped 6 bases and J dropped 11; count of bases not matched to a gene: 6. Looked up from germline, CDR1 is KGHSH and CDR2 is LQKENI. The CDR3 sequence is 12 residues long. The CDR3: CASSSGGGKQFF. DNA for the CDR3: TGTGCCAGCTCGTCTGGCGGGGGGAAGCAGTTCTTC.

The chain employs TRBV10-3 and TRBJ1-6; D unresolved. V was shortened by 2 bases and J by 8 bases, with 13 bases between the two germline ends. Germline-derived CDR1 and CDR2 are ENHRY and SYGVKD. The CDR3 has 15 residues. CDR3 in DNA: TGTGCCATCAGTGAGCGGGGTACCGTAGATTCACCCCTCCACTTT. Protein product: CAISERGTVDSPLHF.

This clone was recorded once. The chain combines TRBV27 with TRBJ2-3; no clear D. The CDR3 has 15 amino acids. The germline gives CDR1 MNHEY, CDR2 SMNVEV (reference sequence). Trimming shortened V by 6 bases and J by 1 base, and 14 bases separated the two germline ends. The DNA of the CDR3 is TGTGCCAGCAGACCTCTTGGGCCGCGCACAGATACGCAGTATTTT. Amino acid sequence: CASRPLGPRTDTQYF.

The V gene is TRBV7-3, the J gene TRBJ2-2; 8 nucleotides line up with TRBD1. Germline CDR1 is SGHTA and CDR2 is FQGTGA. J lost 7 bases, V lost 5 bases, and 6 bases had no gene match. CDR3 length: 14 amino acids. The CDR3 region is CASSPGGDDGELFF. The CDR3 nucleotides read TGTGCCAGCAGCCCAGGGGGCGACGACGGGGAGCTGTTTTTT.

The sample holds a few counts of this clone. V is TRBV9 and J is TRBJ2-7, with 11 positions matching TRBD1. Germline V lookup: CDR1 SGDLS, CDR2 YYNGEE. This CDR3 is built from 15 residues. With 3 bases clipped from V and 2 bases from J, the junction kept 4 bases outside the gene matches. CDR3 DNA: TGTGCCAGCAGCGCCGGGGACAGGGGGACCTACGAGCAGTACTTC. Its translation is CASSAGDRGTYEQYF.

This clone was seen once. The rearrangement links TRBV6-9 to TRBJ1-1; 8 nucleotides align to TRBD1. The CDR3 runs 16 residues. Germline V gene data show CDR1 as MNHGY and CDR2 as SVAAGI. Trimming removed 4 bases from V and 3 bases from J; junction bases left unmatched: 10. The CDR3 bases are TGTGCCAGCAGTTCGTGGACAGGGCCTAGGGACACTGAAGCTTTCTTT. It translates to CASSSWTGPRDTEAFF.

The gene calls are TRBV5-8 and TRBJ1-5; 10 bases match TRBD1. V was pared by 3 bases and J by 6 bases, with 6 bases of the junction left unmatched. CDR1 is SGHTS, CDR2 YDEGEE, per germline. The length of the CDR3 is 15 residues. CDR3 nucleotides: TGTGCCAGCAGCTCGAGACAGGGGGCCATTCAGCCCCAGCATTTT. Translation: CASSSRQGAIQPQHF.

V usage is TRBV28 and J usage is TRBJ2-7; a possible D gene is TRBD2 (6 bases). This CDR3 is built from 14 residues. V lost 5 bases and J 3 bases, leaving 14 bases between the germline ends. CDR1 is MDHEN, CDR2 SYDVKM, per germline. The CDR3 nucleotides read TGTGCCAGCAGTCCCCGTGGGGGGAACTACGAGCAGTACTTC. Translated, it gives CASSPRGGNYEQYF. Drawing the rest from reference TRBV28 and TRBJ2-7, the complete variable domain is DVKVTQSSRYLVKRTGEKVFLECVQDMDHENMFWYRQDPGLGLRLIYFSYDVKMKEKGDIPEGYSVSREKKERFSLILESASTNQTSMYLCASSPRGGNYEQYFGPGTRLTVT.

The chain combines TRBV7-2 with TRBJ2-3; the match to TRBD1 covers 9 bases. The CDR3 is 13 amino acids. CDR1 and CDR2 (germline): SGHTA, FQGNSA. The junction had 0 bases not matched to a gene; V was cut back by 8 bases and J by 0 bases. CDR3: CASGTGSTDTQYF. CDR3 nucleotide sequence: TGTGCCAGCGGGACAGGGAGCACAGATACGCAGTATTTT.

CDR3 sequence (DNA): TGTGCCAGCAGCTTAATGGGAGGGAGAATCTACGAGCAGTACTTC. Encoded protein: CASSLMGGRIYEQYF. J is TRBJ2-7 and V is TRBV7-2, with 7 bases fitting TRBD2. Per germline, CDR1 SGHTA and CDR2 FQGNSA. V lost 2 bases, J lost 3 bases, and 7 bases stayed unmatched. CDR3 size: 15 residues.

The J gene is TRBJ1-4, the V gene TRBV6-5, with D possibly being TRBD1 (6 bases). The CDR3 consists of 15 residues. Germline CDR1 is MNHEY and CDR2 is SVGAGI. V shed 2 bases and J shed 5 bases, with 12 bases lying between them. The CDR3 DNA reads TGTGCCAGCAGTTACCAAGGACAGATCAATGAAAAACTGTTTTTT. It codes for CASSYQGQINEKLFF.

The chain has TRBV19 and TRBJ2-1, with 12 bases lining up with TRBD1. The germline gives CDR1 LNHDA, CDR2 SQIVND (reference sequence). This CDR3 spans 16 amino acids. V lost 0 bases and J lost 7; bases outside the gene matches: 4. CDR3 sequence reads: CASSIDGTGGWNEQFF. Here the CDR3 DNA reads TGTGCCAGTAGTATAGATGGGACAGGGGGCTGGAATGAGCAGTTCTTC.

V and J are TRBV5-6 and TRBJ2-1; D is unclear. This CDR3 spans 15 amino acids. Germline V gene data show CDR1 as SGHDT and CDR2 as YYEEEE. The ends were cut back, 1 base at V and 0 bases at J, with 8 bases in the middle. CDR3 sequence: CASSLLRVSYNEQFF. CDR3 sequence (DNA): TGTGCCAGCAGCTTGCTAAGAGTCTCCTACAATGAGCAGTTCTTC.

In its sample, this clone was seen a few times. The rearrangement uses TRBV27 and TRBJ2-7, with D tentatively TRBD1 (6 bases). Between the trimmed V and J ends, which lost 5 bases and 0 bases, there was a span of 14 bases. This CDR3 comprises 15 residues. Looked up from germline, CDR1 is MNHEY and CDR2 is SMNVEV (reference sequence). The CDR3 nucleotides read TGTGCCAGCAGTCCACTGGGGGCGAGCTCCTACGAGCAGTACTTC. The encoded protein is CASSPLGASSYEQYF.

This clone came up once. V and J are TRBV28 and TRBJ2-1, with 9 nucleotides matching TRBD2. Germline CDR1 reads MDHEN; CDR2 reads SYDVKM. The CDR3 covers 16 residues. V gave up 5 bases and J gave up 7 bases; unmatched junction bases: 12. The CDR3 sequence: CASSSRRRGGRNEQFF. As DNA, the CDR3 is TGTGCCAGCAGTAGCCGACGGCGGGGGGGCCGAAATGAGCAGTTCTTC. Filled out from reference TRBV28 and TRBJ2-1, the complete variable domain reads DVKVTQSSRYLVKRTGEKVFLECVQDMDHENMFWYRQDPGLGLRLIYFSYDVKMKEKGDIPEGYSVSREKKERFSLILESASTNQTSMYLCASSSRRRGGRNEQFFGPGTRLTVL.

This rearrangement joins TRBV6-6 to TRBJ2-6; D remains ambiguous. Germline CDR1 and CDR2: MNHNY and SVGAGI (reference sequence). Trimming shortened V by 7 bases and J by 1 base, and 8 bases separated the two germline ends. The CDR3 is 14 residues long. The CDR3 sequence is CASILSSGANVLTF. The CDR3 DNA reads TGTGCCAGCATCCTTAGTTCTGGGGCCAACGTCCTGACTTTC.

The V call is TRBV6-1, the J call TRBJ2-2, with TRBD1 identical over 7 bases. Trimming removed 3 bases from V and 5 bases from J; junction bases left unmatched: 3. This CDR3 has 14 amino acids. Germline-derived CDR1 and CDR2 are MNHNS and SASEGT. CDR3 nucleotides: TGTGCCAGCAGTGAGGTACAGGGGACCGGGGAGCTGTTTTTT. Encoded protein: CASSEVQGTGELFF.

V usage is TRBV7-2 and J usage is TRBJ1-2, with D perhaps matching TRBD1 (6 bases). Germline V gene data show CDR1 as SGHTA and CDR2 as FQGNSA. V was cut by 4 bases and J by 4 bases, with 10 bases left in between. The CDR3 covers 13 residues. For the CDR3, the DNA is TGTGCCAGCAGCTCCGGACAGCGCTATGGCTACACCTTC. Translation gives CASSSGQRYGYTF.

The chain has TRBV7-2 and TRBJ2-5; D perhaps matches TRBD1 (6 bases). With 5 bases removed from V and 5 bases from J, the gap between germline ends came to 12 bases. This CDR3 has 13 amino acids. Per the germline V gene, CDR1 is SGHTA and CDR2 is FQGNSA. CDR3 sequence: CASSTYRVETQYF. The CDR3 DNA reads TGTGCCAGCAGCACCTACAGGGTTGAGACCCAGTACTTC.